The 27 T cell receptor beta chains given below trace back to one sample, sequenced in a study of cytomegalovirus exposure and HLA in healthy donors. PCR amplification relied on 60 Vbeta primers (plus 13 Jbeta primers). The assay was immunoSEQ multiplex PCR, and TCRdb's table has in-frame clones only and misses some. The table includes 85,000 to 130,000 clones, roughly four fifths detected once. The material sequenced was PBMCs. The receptor source for this set is a male donor in good health and CMV-seropositive.

The chain employs TRBV4-2 and TRBJ2-2; the match to TRBD1 covers 11 bases. The germline V gene encodes CDR1 LGHNA and CDR2 YNFKEQ. The CDR3 consists of 16 residues. After removal of 4 bases from V and 3 bases from J, the junction contained 4 bases not matched to a gene. Here the CDR3 reads CASSLGTGGYTGELFF. DNA for the CDR3: TGTGCCAGCAGCCTTGGGACAGGGGGATACACCGGGGAGCTGTTTTTT.

CDR3 in DNA: TGTGCCAGCAGTGCGGGGGCGAACACCGGGGAGCTGTTTTTT. Translated: CASSAGANTGELFF. The gene calls are TRBV2 and TRBJ2-2; TRBD2 is a possible D gene (6 bases). V lost 4 bases to trimming and J lost 0 bases, with 6 bases between them. This CDR3 spans 14 amino acids. Per germline, CDR1 SNHLY and CDR2 FYNNEI.

V is TRBV28 and J is TRBJ1-1; D uncertain. CDR1 and CDR2 (germline): MDHEN, SYDVKM. CDR3 length: 12 amino acids. The germline V and J ends were trimmed by 11 bases and 6 bases, with 16 bases remaining between them. The CDR3 loop is CAYGTLGAEAFF. The CDR3 region has the DNA TGTGCCTACGGAACCTTGGGCGCTGAAGCTTTCTTT. Full variable domain (rest looked up from reference TRBV28 and TRBJ1-1): DVKVTQSSRYLVKRTGEKVFLECVQDMDHENMFWYRQDPGLGLRLIYFSYDVKMKEKGDIPEGYSVSREKKERFSLILESASTNQTSMYLCAYGTLGAEAFFGQGTRLTVV.

The CDR3 DNA sequence: TGTGCCTGGAGTGTAGGCGGGGGAGAAGATCAGTACTTC. Translation gives CAWSVGGGEDQYF. The chain combines TRBV30 with TRBJ2-7; 7 nucleotides agree with TRBD2. CDR1 and CDR2 from the germline V gene are GTSNPN and SVGIG (reference sequence). The V gene end was trimmed by 0 bases and the J gene end by 10 bases; junction bases not matched to a gene: 9. This CDR3 contains 13 residues.

V and J are TRBV30 and TRBJ2-7, with D tentatively TRBD1 (5 bases). The V and J ends lost 7 bases and 4 bases respectively, with 14 bases between them. The CDR3 is made up of 12 amino acids. The V gene's germline CDR1 is GTSNPN and CDR2 SVGIG (reference sequence). The CDR3 DNA is TGTGCCTACTTACCCCAGGGTTACGAGCAGTACTTC. It encodes CAYLPQGYEQYF.

This clone has just a few counts. The chain combines TRBV6-5 with TRBJ1-5; 7 bases are shared with TRBD1. From germline, CDR1 is MNHEY and CDR2 SVGAGI. V was pared by 6 bases and J by 2 bases, with 4 bases of the junction left unmatched. CDR3 size: 14 residues. The CDR3 here is CASSWDSGNQPQHF. The DNA for the CDR3 is TGTGCCAGCAGCTGGGACAGTGGCAATCAGCCCCAGCATTTT.

This clone showed up just a few times. The CDR3 loop is CASSDSRGSGGYTF. Here the CDR3 DNA reads TGTGCCAGCAGTGACAGCAGGGGCTCGGGTGGCTACACCTTC. The rearrangement joins TRBV25-1 to TRBJ1-2, with a possible D match to TRBD1 (6 bases). Germline CDR1 is MGHDK and CDR2 is SYGVNS. The CDR3 has 14 residues. Trimming stripped 3 bases from V and 7 bases from J, with 15 bases between.

The chain combines TRBV29-1 with TRBJ2-7; 7 bases map to TRBD1. Germline CDR1 SQVTM, CDR2 ANQGSEA. V shed 7 bases, J shed 2 bases, and the junction held 8 bases outside the gene matches. This CDR3 region has 13 residues. The CDR3: CSAHRDSPYEQYF. CDR3 DNA: TGCAGCGCCCACCGGGACAGCCCCTACGAGCAGTACTTC.

This clone is a singleton in its sample. The chain couples TRBV4-3 to TRBJ1-5, with unresolved D. V shed 0 bases and J shed 5 bases, with 11 bases lying between them. CDR1 LGHNA and CDR2 YSLEER come from the germline V gene. The CDR3 extends over 15 amino acids. In DNA, the CDR3 is TGCGCCAGCAGCCAAGATGCGCGGAAGGATCAGCCCCAGCATTTT. The encoded protein is CASSQDARKDQPQHF.

The chain carries TRBV28 and TRBJ1-5; 7 bases match TRBD1. CDR1 and CDR2 from the germline V gene are MDHEN and SYDVKM. V dropped 5 bases and J dropped 3; count of bases not matched to a gene: 10. The CDR3 extends over 16 amino acids. The CDR3 sequence: CASSQGGAGPNQPQHF. CDR3 bases: TGTGCCAGCAGTCAGGGGGGCGCTGGGCCCAATCAGCCCCAGCATTTT. Together with reference TRBV28 and TRBJ1-5, the CDR3 gives the full variable domain: DVKVTQSSRYLVKRTGEKVFLECVQDMDHENMFWYRQDPGLGLRLIYFSYDVKMKEKGDIPEGYSVSREKKERFSLILESASTNQTSMYLCASSQGGAGPNQPQHFGDGTRLSIL.

V gene TRBV4-3 combines with J gene TRBJ2-1; perhaps TRBD2 as D (6 bases). CDR1 LGHNA and CDR2 YSLEER come from the germline V gene. The CDR3 loop spans 17 amino acids. V was pared by 0 bases and J by 3 bases, with 15 bases between. CDR3 coding DNA: TGCGCCAGCAGCCAAGATCTTGGGACTGTCGTCTACAATGAGCAGTTCTTC. Translated, it gives CASSQDLGTVVYNEQFF.

The chain has TRBV4-3 and TRBJ2-7, with 7 bases lining up with TRBD2. The V and J ends lost 1 base and 5 bases, in that order; junction bases with no gene match: 8. The germline V gene encodes CDR1 LGHNA and CDR2 YSLEER. The CDR3 is 15 residues long. The CDR3 sequence is CASSQVYGGTHEQYF. The DNA for the CDR3 is TGCGCCAGCAGCCAAGTATACGGGGGGACGCACGAGCAGTACTTC.

V and J are TRBV6-1 and TRBJ2-5; TRBD1 is a possible D gene (5 bases). CDR3 length: 13 residues. Trimming took 7 bases from V and 1 from J, leaving 10 bases between them. CDR1 is MNHNS, CDR2 SASEGT, per germline. The CDR3 DNA reads as TGTGCCAGCACTTGGGGCGGCCAAGAGACCCAGTACTTC. Translation gives CASTWGGQETQYF.

V is TRBV19 and J is TRBJ1-4, with 7 bases identical to TRBD1. CDR1 and CDR2 (germline): LNHDA, SQIVND (reference sequence). V shed 4 bases and J 5 bases; nucleotides not matched to a gene: 10. CDR3 length: 16 residues. The CDR3 is CASSNPRQGSNEKLFF. In nucleotides, the CDR3 is TGTGCCAGTAGTAACCCTCGACAGGGTTCAAATGAAAAACTGTTTTTT.

The CDR3 nucleotides read TGTGCCAGCAGTTATAGCGGGGGGCTCTACGAGCAGTACTTC. This encodes CASSYSGGLYEQYF. The chain links TRBV6-5 to TRBJ2-7; 10 positions agree with TRBD2. CDR1 and CDR2 (germline): MNHEY, SVGAGI. The trim removed 3 bases at V and 3 bases at J, leaving 2 bases unmatched. The CDR3 sequence is 14 residues long.

As DNA, the CDR3 is TGTGCCAGTAGTATCTGGGGCTCTCGGACAGATACGCAGTATTTT. Its protein is CASSIWGSRTDTQYF. J is TRBJ2-3 and V is TRBV19, with D tentatively TRBD1 (5 bases). This CDR3 has 15 amino acids. Trimming removed 3 bases at V and 3 bases at J, with 13 bases between. Germline CDR1 and CDR2: LNHDA and SQIVND (reference sequence).

V is TRBV5-1 and J is TRBJ1-6; the match to TRBD1 covers 7 bases. Losses at the gene ends were 4 bases for V and 5 bases for J; bases not matched to a gene: 9. Germline loops: CDR1 SGHRS, CDR2 YFSETQ. The CDR3 contains 16 residues. The CDR3 coding sequence is TGCGCCAGCAGCACCCTACCCGGGACAGATAATTCACCCCTCCACTTT. As protein: CASSTLPGTDNSPLHF.

This clone was recorded once. This chain joins TRBV19 and TRBJ1-1; TRBD1 aligns across 9 bases. Germline values: CDR1 LNHDA, CDR2 SQIVND (reference sequence). Trimming took 9 bases from V and 0 from J; bases not matched to a gene: 11. This CDR3 has 16 residues. The CDR3 loop is CASSPDRGLVNTEAFF. The CDR3 region has the DNA TGTGCCAGCAGCCCGGACAGGGGATTAGTGAACACTGAAGCTTTCTTT.

The rearrangement uses TRBV4-1 and TRBJ1-4; 8 bases are shared with TRBD1. The germline CDR1 and CDR2 sequences are MGHRA and YSYEKL. The CDR3 spans 17 residues. J was trimmed by 0 bases and V by 0 bases; bases with no gene match: 3. Here the CDR3 reads CASSQEDRVTTNEKLFF. The CDR3 coding sequence is TGCGCCAGCAGCCAAGAGGACAGGGTAACAACTAATGAAAAACTGTTTTTT.

The chain joins TRBV30 to TRBJ2-3, with D tentatively TRBD2 (5 bases). The germline V gene has CDR1 GTSNPN and CDR2 SVGIG (reference sequence). The CDR3 contains 15 residues. V was cut by 2 bases and J by 0 bases, with 12 bases left in between. The CDR3 DNA sequence: TGTGCCTGGAGTAAGAGGGTGACTAGCACAGATACGCAGTATTTT. This codes for CAWSKRVTSTDTQYF. Full variable domain (missing parts from reference TRBV30 and TRBJ2-3): SQTIHQWPATLVQPVGSPLSLECTVEGTSNPNLYWYRQAAGRGLQLLFYSVGIGQISSEVPQNLSASRPQDRQFILSSKKLLLSDSGFYLCAWSKRVTSTDTQYFGPGTRLTVL.

The V and J genes are TRBV15 and TRBJ1-5; tentative D call: TRBD1 (5 bases). V lost 1 base and J lost 7, with 14 bases in between. The CDR3 contains 15 residues. The germline V gene encodes CDR1 LNHNV and CDR2 YYDKDF (reference sequence). CDR3 sequence: CATSRGLRVGQPQHF. The CDR3 DNA reads TGTGCCACCAGCAGAGGGCTCAGGGTGGGACAGCCCCAGCATTTT.

This chain links TRBV5-6 with TRBJ2-3, with TRBD1 identical over 7 bases. With 4 bases clipped from V and 3 bases from J, the junction kept 8 bases outside the gene matches. CDR1 and CDR2 (germline): SGHDT, YYEEEE. The CDR3 runs 15 residues. DNA of the CDR3: TGTGCCAGCAGCCAGACAGGGATTAGGACAGATACGCAGTATTTT. Its translation is CASSQTGIRTDTQYF. The whole variable domain, filled in from reference TRBV5-6 and TRBJ2-3, reads DAGVTQSPTHLIKTRGQQVTLRCSPKSGHDTVSWYQQALGQGPQFIFQYYEEEERQRGNFPDRFSGHQFPNYSSELNVNALLLGDSALYLCASSQTGIRTDTQYFGPGTRLTVL.

The chain links TRBV7-2 to TRBJ1-1; possibly TRBD1 for D (6 bases). In germline, CDR1 is SGHTA, CDR2 FQGNSA. Trimming took off 4 bases at V and 11 bases at J, with 14 bases between the two ends. The CDR3 sequence is 12 residues long. The CDR3 region has the DNA TGTGCCAGCAGCTCGACAGGCTGCTCGGCTTTCTTT. Protein: CASSSTGCSAFF.

The chain couples TRBV13 to TRBJ2-5; no clear D gene. CDR1 PRHDT and CDR2 FYEKMQ come from the germline V gene (reference sequence). This CDR3 is built from 16 residues. Trimming pared 5 bases from V and 4 bases from J, leaving 20 bases between. CDR3 nucleotide sequence: TGTGCCAGCAGCAGAACGACGTTCACCAGAGGAGAGACCCAGTACTTC. The encoded protein is CASSRTTFTRGETQYF.

The chain uses TRBV27 and TRBJ1-5, with TRBD1 identical over 7 bases. Unmatched junction bases numbered 7, after V lost 5 bases and J lost 6 bases. The germline V gene encodes CDR1 MNHEY and CDR2 SMNVEV (reference sequence). The CDR3 has 14 residues. The CDR3 region has the DNA TGTGCCAGCAGTCCCCAAGGGACAGCTCAGCCCCAGCATTTT. Its protein is CASSPQGTAQPQHF.

This clone has just a few counts. The chain joins TRBV7-2 to TRBJ2-1; 11 bases fit TRBD2. Germline lookup yields CDR1 SGHTA and CDR2 FQGNSA. The CDR3 loop spans 16 amino acids. V shed 5 bases, J shed 3 bases, and the junction held 6 bases outside the gene matches. CDR3 protein: CASSLSGGAHYNEQFF. The CDR3 DNA reads as TGTGCCAGCAGCCTTAGCGGGGGGGCGCACTACAATGAGCAGTTCTTC.

The CDR3 protein is CASSLGTDSRDGELFF. DNA of the CDR3: TGTGCCAGCAGCTTAGGGACAGATTCCCGGGACGGGGAGCTGTTTTTT. The chain carries TRBV7-6 and TRBJ2-2; tentatively, D is TRBD1 (6 bases). The V gene lost 1 base and the J gene lost 7 bases, with 16 bases spanning the gap. The CDR3 loop spans 16 amino acids. The V gene's germline CDR1 is SGHVS and CDR2 FNYEAQ.